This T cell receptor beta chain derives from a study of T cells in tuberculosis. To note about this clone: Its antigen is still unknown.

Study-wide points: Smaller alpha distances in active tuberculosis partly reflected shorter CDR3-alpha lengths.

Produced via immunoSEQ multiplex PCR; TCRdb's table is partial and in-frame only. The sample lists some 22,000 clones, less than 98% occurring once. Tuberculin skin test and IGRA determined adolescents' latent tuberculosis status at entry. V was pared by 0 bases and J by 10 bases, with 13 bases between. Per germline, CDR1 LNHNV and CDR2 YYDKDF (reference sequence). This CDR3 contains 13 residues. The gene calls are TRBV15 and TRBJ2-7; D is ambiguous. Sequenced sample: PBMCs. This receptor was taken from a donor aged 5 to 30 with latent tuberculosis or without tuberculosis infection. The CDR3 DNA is TGTGCCACCAGCAGAGATTCCTCAGGTGGACAGTACTTC. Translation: CATSRDSSGGQYF.